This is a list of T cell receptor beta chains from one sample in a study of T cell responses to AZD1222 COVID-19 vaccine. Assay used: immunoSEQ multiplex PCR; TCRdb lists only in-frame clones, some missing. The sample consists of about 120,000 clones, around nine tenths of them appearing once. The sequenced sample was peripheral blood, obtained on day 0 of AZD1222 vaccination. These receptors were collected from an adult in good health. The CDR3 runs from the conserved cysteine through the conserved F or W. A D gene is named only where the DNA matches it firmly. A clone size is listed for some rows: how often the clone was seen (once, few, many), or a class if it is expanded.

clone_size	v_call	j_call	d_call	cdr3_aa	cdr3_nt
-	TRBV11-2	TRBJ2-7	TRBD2	CASSLGRGNYEQYF	TGTGCCAGCAGCCTCGGGAGGGGCAACTACGAGCAGTACTTC
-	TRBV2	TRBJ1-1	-	CASSVPGVPSEAFF	TGTGCCAGCAGTGTCCCCGGGGTCCCCAGCGAAGCTTTCTTT
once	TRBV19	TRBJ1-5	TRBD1	CASSPSGGSNQPQHF	TGTGCCAGTAGCCCCTCAGGGGGTAGCAATCAGCCCCAGCATTTT
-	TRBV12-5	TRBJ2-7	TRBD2	CASGFAFPPSCSGRACEQYF	TGTGCTAGTGGTTTTGCATTCCCTCCCTCATGTAGCGGGAGGGCCTGCGAGCAGTACTTC
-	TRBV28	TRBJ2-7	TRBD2	CAISGGGTYEQYF	TGTGCCATCTCCGGGGGGGGGACATACGAGCAGTACTTC
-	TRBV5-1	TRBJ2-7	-	CASSTGDSTSYEQYF	TGCGCCAGCAGCACGGGGGACTCAACCTCCTACGAGCAGTACTTC
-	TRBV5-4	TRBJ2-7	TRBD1	CASSFSRTGAYEQYF	TGTGCCAGCAGCTTTTCCAGGACAGGGGCCTACGAGCAGTACTTC
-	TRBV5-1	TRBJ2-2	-	CASSKGVGNTGELFF	TGCGCCAGCAGTAAAGGGGTAGGAAACACCGGGGAGCTGTTTTTT
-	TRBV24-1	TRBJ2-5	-	CATSGPQGREETQYF	TGTGCCACCAGTGGACCCCAGGGAAGGGAAGAGACCCAGTACTTC
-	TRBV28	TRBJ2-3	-	CASTLGRGTDTQYF	TGTGCCAGCACCTTGGGCAGGGGAACAGATACGCAGTATTTT
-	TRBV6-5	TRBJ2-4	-	CASSYSNRAAKNIQYF	TGTGCCAGCAGTTACTCGAACAGGGCGGCCAAAAACATTCAGTACTTC
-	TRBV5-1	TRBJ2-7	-	CASSSHTMGEQYF	TGCGCCAGCAGCTCACATACTATGGGGGAGCAGTACTTC
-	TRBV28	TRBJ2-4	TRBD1	CASNEGAALAKNIQYF	TGTGCCAGCAATGAGGGGGCGGCCCTAGCCAAAAACATTCAGTACTTC
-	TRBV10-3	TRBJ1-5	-	CAISESGGPSNQPQHF	TGTGCCATCAGTGAGTCGGGGGGACCCAGCAATCAGCCCCAGCATTTT
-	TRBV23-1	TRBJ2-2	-	CASSPTGPNPTGELFF	TGCGCCAGCAGTCCTACCGGGCCCAACCCCACCGGGGAGCTGTTTTTT
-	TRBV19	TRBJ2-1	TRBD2	CASNQREARDEQFF	TGTGCCAGTAACCAGCGGGAGGCCAGGGATGAGCAGTTCTTC
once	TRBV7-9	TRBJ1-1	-	CASSLANRNTEAFF	TGTGCCAGCAGCTTAGCGAACAGGAACACTGAAGCTTTCTTT
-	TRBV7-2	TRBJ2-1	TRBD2	CASSLAGTSAYNEQFF	TGTGCCAGCAGCTTAGCGGGGACTAGCGCCTACAATGAGCAGTTCTTC
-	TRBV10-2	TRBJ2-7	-	CASSDSSGPSYEQYF	TGCGCCAGCAGTGATTCTTCGGGACCATCCTACGAGCAGTACTTC
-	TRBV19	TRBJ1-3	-	CASSIDSSGNTIYF	TGTGCCAGTAGTATAGACAGCTCTGGAAACACCATATATTTT
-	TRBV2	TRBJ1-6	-	CASRRGVSDNSPLHF	TGTGCCAGCAGGAGGGGTGTAAGTGATAATTCACCCCTCCACTTT
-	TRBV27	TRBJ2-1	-	CASSSRTPLYNEQFF	TGTGCCAGCAGTTCGCGGACACCACTCTACAATGAGCAGTTCTTC
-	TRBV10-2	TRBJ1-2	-	CASRGLARVAQGYTF	TGCGCCAGCCGAGGACTGGCACGGGTAGCCCAGGGCTACACCTTC
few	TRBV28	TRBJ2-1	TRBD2	CASSFGREDHNEQFF	TGTGCCAGCAGTTTCGGACGGGAGGACCACAATGAGCAGTTCTTC
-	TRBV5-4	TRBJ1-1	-	CASSSFNTEAFF	TGTGCCAGCAGCTCGTTCAACACTGAAGCTTTCTTT
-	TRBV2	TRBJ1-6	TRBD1	CASSPRTGYNSPLHF	TGTGCCAGCAGTCCTCGGACAGGGTATAATTCACCCCTCCACTTT
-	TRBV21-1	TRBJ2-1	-	CASSRSGVDEQFF	TGTGCCAGCAGCAGGAGCGGAGTTGATGAGCAGTTCTTC
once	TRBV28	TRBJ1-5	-	CASRPTPQGSNQPQHF	TGTGCCAGCAGACCAACCCCACAGGGAAGCAATCAGCCCCAGCATTTT
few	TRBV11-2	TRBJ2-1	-	CASSPRGLPRGEQFF	TGTGCCAGCAGCCCAAGAGGTCTACCCCGGGGTGAGCAGTTCTTC
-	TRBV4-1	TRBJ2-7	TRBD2	CASSQPPGAGGGEQYF	TGCGCCAGCAGCCAACCTCCGGGGGCGGGAGGAGGCGAGCAGTACTTC
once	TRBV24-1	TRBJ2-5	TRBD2	CATDKKGLAVLETQYF	TGTGCCACGGACAAAAAGGGTCTAGCGGTCCTCGAGACCCAGTACTTC
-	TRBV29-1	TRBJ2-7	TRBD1	CSVGGQGRPYEQYF	TGCAGCGTTGGGGGACAGGGGAGGCCCTACGAGCAGTACTTC
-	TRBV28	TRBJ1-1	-	CASGPGALNTEAFF	TGTGCCAGCGGACCAGGAGCTCTGAACACTGAAGCTTTCTTT
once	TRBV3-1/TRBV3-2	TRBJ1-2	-	CASSQEGGVYTF	TGTGCCAGCAGCCAAGAGGGGGGAGTCTACACCTTC
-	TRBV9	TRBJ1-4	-	CASSNGPFNEKLFF	TGTGCCAGCAGCAACGGACCGTTCAATGAAAAACTGTTTTTT
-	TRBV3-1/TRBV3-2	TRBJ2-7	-	CASSQWLAPYEQYF	TGTGCCAGCAGCCAGTGGCTGGCCCCCTACGAGCAGTACTTC
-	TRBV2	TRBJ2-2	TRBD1	CASSEAGTGGWELFF	TGTGCCAGCAGTGAAGCAGGGACAGGGGGCTGGGAGCTGTTTTTT
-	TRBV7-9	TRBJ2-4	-	CASSLGPNIQYF	TGTGCCAGCAGCTTAGGGCCAAACATTCAGTACTTC
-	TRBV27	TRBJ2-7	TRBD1	CASRGTGETEQYF	TGTGCCAGCAGGGGGACAGGGGAGACCGAGCAGTACTTC
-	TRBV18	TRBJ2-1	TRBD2	CASSPPGTSGRNNEQFF	TGTGCCAGCTCACCACCGGGAACTAGCGGGAGGAACAATGAGCAGTTCTTC
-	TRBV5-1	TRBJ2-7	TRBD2	CASSFPEAAGTSGPRYF	TGCGCCAGCAGCTTCCCCGAAGCGGCCGGGACTAGCGGCCCACGGTACTTC
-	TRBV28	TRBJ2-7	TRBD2	CASSFALAVYEQYF	TGTGCCAGCAGTTTTGCCCTAGCGGTCTACGAGCAGTACTTC
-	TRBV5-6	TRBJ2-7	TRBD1	CASTGAYEQYF	TGTGCCAGTACAGGGGCCTACGAGCAGTACTTC
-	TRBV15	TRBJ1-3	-	CATSTPDSGNTIYF	TGTGCCACCAGCACCCCGGATTCTGGAAACACCATATATTTT
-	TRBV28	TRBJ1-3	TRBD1	CASSSPRQGGPLGNTIYF	TGTGCCAGCAGCTCTCCCAGACAGGGGGGACCTCTAGGAAACACCATATATTTT
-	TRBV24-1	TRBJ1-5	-	CATRSWDSNQPQHF	TGTGCCACCAGATCATGGGATAGCAATCAGCCCCAGCATTTT
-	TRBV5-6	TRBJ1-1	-	CASSSGQFVTEAFF	TGTGCCAGCAGCTCCGGACAGTTCGTCACTGAAGCTTTCTTT
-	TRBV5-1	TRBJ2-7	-	CASSLAALSSYEQYF	TGCGCCAGCAGCTTGGCCGCGCTTAGCTCCTACGAGCAGTACTTC
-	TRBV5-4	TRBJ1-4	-	CASSLTGATNEKLFF	TGTGCCAGCAGCTTGACGGGGGCAACTAATGAAAAACTGTTTTTT
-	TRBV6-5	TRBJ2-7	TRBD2	CASTPGGYYEQYF	TGTGCCAGCACCCCGGGGGGGTACTACGAGCAGTACTTC